This T cell receptor (beta chain) was found in a study of shared clonotypes between healthy human individuals. Points from the study as a whole: Sequencing depth was a factor that was expected to affect clonotype sharing among donors. Several donors showed sharing of 4.5% to 6% of naive CD4 clonotypes.

Profiled with immunoSEQ multiplex PCR; TCRdb holds only in-frame clones, not every one. The sample shows about 2.3 million clones, around 92% of them seen only once. V was clipped by 5 bases and J by 1 base, with 18 bases between them. The CDR3 is 17 amino acids. CDR1 is SGHNT, CDR2 YENEEA, per germline. Turning to this clone: The antigen is undetermined.

The receptor comes from a man aged 18 to 29 in good health. Some clones in this sample may be carry-over from other donors' samples. The material sequenced was naive CD4+ T cells from PBMCs. The subset denotes: CD45RA+ positively selected. This chain links TRBV11-3 with TRBJ2-1; D call uncertain. Written as DNA, the CDR3 is TGTGCCAGCAGCCGAAGGTACGAGACCTATTCCTACAATGAGCAGTTCTTC. Translating gives CASSRRYETYSYNEQFF.